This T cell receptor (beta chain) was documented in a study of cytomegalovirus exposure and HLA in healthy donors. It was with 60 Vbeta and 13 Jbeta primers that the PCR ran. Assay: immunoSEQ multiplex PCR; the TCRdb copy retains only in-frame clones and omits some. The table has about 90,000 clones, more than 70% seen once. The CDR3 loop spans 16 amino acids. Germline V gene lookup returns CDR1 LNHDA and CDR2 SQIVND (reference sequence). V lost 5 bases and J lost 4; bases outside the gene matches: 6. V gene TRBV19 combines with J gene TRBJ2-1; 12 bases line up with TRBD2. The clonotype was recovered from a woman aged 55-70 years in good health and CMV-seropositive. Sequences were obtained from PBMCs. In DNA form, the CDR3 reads TGTGCCAGTAGTCCCCGGACTAGCGGGGAATACAATGAGCAGTTCTTC. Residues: CASSPRTSGEYNEQFF.